This T cell receptor beta chain appears in the sequencing data of a study of T cell repertoires in cytomegalovirus infection. This clonotype was seen a few times. What it binds is unknown. V shed 5 bases and J shed 4 bases, with 13 bases lying between them. The CDR3 runs to 14 residues. CDR1 is SGHVS, CDR2 FNYEAQ, per germline. TCRdb re-called the reads with MiXCR, one entry per CDR3 protein. Among 62,000 or so distinct CDR3 sequences listed, 20% to 25% were seen once. The chain has TRBV7-6 and TRBJ2-3, with no clear D. The receptor's source is a human donor in good health (CMV status not recorded). Some clones in this sample may be carry-over from other donors' samples. Sequencing was performed on CD8+ T cells from cultured PBMCs, taken from culture after CMV antigen stimulation. As DNA, the CDR3 is TGTGCCAGCAGCACTCTACTGGTGTCAGATACGCAGTATTTT. It yields the protein CASSTLLVSDTQYF.